This record concerns one T cell receptor (beta chain) sequence. Its antigen is unidentified. These data originate in a study of a mutant IDH1 vaccine in newly diagnosed glioma. Whole-study context: Earlier therapy was either radiotherapy, temozolomide, or both, and most got both.

The repertoire was sequenced with immunoSEQ multiplex PCR; TCRdb's copy has only in-frame clones and lacks some. Among roughly 25,000 clones listed, 93% were seen once. This CDR3 spans 14 amino acids. CDR1 and CDR2 (germline): KGHSH, LQKENI. Trimming removed 3 bases from V and 5 bases from J, with 13 bases in between. As for time point: baseline, week 1 (first vaccination visit). The treatment: pre-vaccination baseline after standard-of-care therapy. Findings and caveats of the study: The authors found pseudoprogression apparently unrelated to changes in top peripheral T cell clonotypes.

The V call is TRBV18, the J call TRBJ1-1, with D perhaps matching TRBD1 (5 bases). This receptor was identified in a man aged 40-50 years with glioma. The source material was PBMCs, sampled from a glioma patient treated with radiotherapy, temozolomide or both. CDR3 nucleotide sequence: TGTGCCAGCTCACCGACGGGGGTGGAGACTGAAGCTTTCTTT. Translating it yields CASSPTGVETEAFF.